This T cell receptor beta chain is drawn from a study of blood T cell repertoires in COVID-19. Study background: The origin of the acute and convalescent COVID-19 samples was the United States, Italy and Spain. PBMCs, B-cell-depleted T cells, or T cells were the source of the cDNA or gDNA that made up the material.

The germline V gene encodes CDR1 MNHEY and CDR2 SVGAGI. The CDR3 extends over 14 amino acids. V was cut by 5 bases and J by 1 base, with 9 bases left in between. TCRdb's table, derived via immunoSEQ multiplex PCR, lists solely in-frame clones and lacks some. The sample shows approximately 180,000 clones, roughly 85% of them seen only once. The V gene is TRBV6-5, the J gene TRBJ2-1; no reliable D call. The sequenced sample was PBMCs or T cells enriched from blood (not recorded which). The TCR comes from a man aged 35 to 55 who had recovered from COVID-19. The CDR3 nucleotides read TGTGCCAGCAGTAACAGAGAATCCTACAATGAGCAGTTCTTC. Protein product: CASSNRESYNEQFF.